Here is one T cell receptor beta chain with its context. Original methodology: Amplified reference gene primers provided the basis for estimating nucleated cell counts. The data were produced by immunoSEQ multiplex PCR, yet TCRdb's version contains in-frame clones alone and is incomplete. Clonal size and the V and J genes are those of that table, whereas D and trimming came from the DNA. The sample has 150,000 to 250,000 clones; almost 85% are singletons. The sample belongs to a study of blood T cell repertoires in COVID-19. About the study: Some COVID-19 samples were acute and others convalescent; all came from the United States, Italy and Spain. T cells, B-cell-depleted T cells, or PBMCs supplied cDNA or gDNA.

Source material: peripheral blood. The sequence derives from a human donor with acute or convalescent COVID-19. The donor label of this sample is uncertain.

The CDR3 spells CASSPGQGAPTGELFF. CDR3 DNA: TGTGCCAGCAGCCCCGGACAGGGGGCGCCCACCGGGGAGCTGTTTTTT. The chain combines TRBV11-2 with TRBJ2-2; 11 nucleotides align to TRBD1. CDR3 length: 16 amino acids. Per germline, CDR1 SGHAT and CDR2 FQNNGV. V trimming: 5 bases; J trimming: 4 bases; junction bases outside the gene matches: 6.